The 23 T cell receptor beta chains reported below all come from one sample, sequenced in a study of T cells after yellow fever vaccination. TCRdb independently ran MiXCR on the 5' RACE reads; one entry per CDR3 protein. The repertoire holds about 180,000 distinct CDR3 sequences, roughly 6.2% seen once, with 2.9% in the top ten. Sequenced here: CD4+ T cells sorted from PBMCs, sampled on the day of the first yellow fever vaccination. All receptors derive from a man younger than 30 who received the YFV17D yellow fever vaccine.

This clonotype showed up many times. The chain joins TRBV5-1 to TRBJ2-5; TRBD2 is a possible D gene (6 bases). V was clipped by 4 bases and J by 0 bases, with 13 bases between them. Germline assignment: CDR1 SGHRS and CDR2 YFSETQ. The CDR3 sequence is 15 residues long. The CDR3 nucleotides are TGCGCCAGCAGCGGCGGGACCACCTACCAAGAGACCCAGTACTTC. It yields the protein CASSGGTTYQETQYF. The whole variable domain, remainder taken from reference TRBV5-1 and TRBJ2-5, is KAGVTQTPRYLIKTRGQQVTLSCSPISGHRSVSWYQQTPGQGLQFLFEYFSETQRNKGNFPGRFSGRQFSNSRSEMNVSTLELGDSALYLCASSGGTTYQETQYFGPGTRLLVL.

This clonotype was counted ten times or more. The chain has TRBV7-9 and TRBJ1-1; 11 bases fit TRBD1. The CDR3 runs 14 residues. V was pared by 5 bases and J by 7 bases, with 6 bases of the junction left unmatched. The germline gives CDR1 SEHNR, CDR2 FQNEAQ (reference sequence). The CDR3 loop reads CASSPGQGAIEAFF. The CDR3 DNA reads as TGTGCCAGCAGCCCCGGACAGGGGGCTATTGAAGCTTTCTTT.

The sample holds many counts of this clonotype. The chain has TRBV7-8 and TRBJ2-2; TRBD2 matches 11 bases. CDR1 and CDR2 (germline): SGHVS, FQNEAQ. CDR3 length equals 18 residues. V dropped 2 bases and J dropped 2; count of bases not matched to a gene: 7. Here the CDR3 reads CASSLLAGGLLNTGELFF. CDR3 coding DNA: TGTGCCAGCAGCTTACTAGCGGGGGGCCTACTAAACACCGGGGAGCTGTTTTTT.

Many counts were recorded for this clonotype. The chain carries TRBV20-1 and TRBJ2-5; no firm D call. The germline V gene encodes CDR1 DFQATT and CDR2 SNEGSKA (reference sequence). Trimming removed 5 bases from V and 1 base from J, with 11 bases in between. CDR3 length: 13 amino acids. The CDR3, as DNA: TGCAGTGCTGGGTATAACAGCCAAGAGACCCAGTACTTC. Translation gives CSAGYNSQETQYF.

The table lists this clonotype with a few counts. This chain joins TRBV29-1 and TRBJ1-3; no reliable D call. V gave up 0 bases and J gave up 1 base, with 7 bases separating them. Germline CDR1 reads SQVTM; CDR2 reads ANQGSEA. There are 14 residues in the CDR3. Here the CDR3 reads CSVEESGSGNTIYF. The DNA of the CDR3 is TGCAGCGTTGAAGAGTCGGGTTCTGGAAACACCATATATTTT.

This clonotype has just a few counts. The V gene is TRBV18, the J gene TRBJ1-1; 8 positions match TRBD1. There are 15 residues in the CDR3. The germline gives CDR1 KGHSH, CDR2 LQKENI. V lost 3 bases to trimming and J lost 9 bases; unmatched junction nucleotides: 12. CDR3 in DNA: TGTGCCAGCTCACCGGTCCCCGGGACAGGAATACAAGCTTTCTTT. This encodes CASSPVPGTGIQAFF.

The gene calls are TRBV5-1 and TRBJ2-3; 8 bases fit TRBD2. The CDR3 spans 15 residues. Trimming removed 1 base from V and 4 bases from J; junction bases left unmatched: 5. Germline CDR1 SGHRS, CDR2 YFSETQ. The CDR3 reads CASSLRGGKSDTQYF. The CDR3, as DNA: TGCGCCAGCAGCTTGCGCGGGGGGAAGTCAGATACGCAGTATTTT.

This clonotype appeared a few times. The chain carries TRBV4-2 and TRBJ2-3; D gene uncertain. This CDR3 spans 14 amino acids. From germline, CDR1 is LGHNA and CDR2 YNFKEQ. V was trimmed by 2 bases and J by 4 bases, leaving 10 bases between them. The DNA for the CDR3 is TGTGCCAGCAGCCAATTAGGTCTGCCAGATACGCAGTATTTT. Its protein product is CASSQLGLPDTQYF.

This clonotype was seen repeatedly, ten times or more. V and J are TRBV5-1 and TRBJ2-1; TRBD2 agrees at 9 bases. With V trimmed by 0 bases and J by 8 bases, 12 bases remained unmatched. The CDR3 totals 17 residues. The V gene's germline CDR1 is SGHRS and CDR2 YFSETQ. In nucleotides, the CDR3 is TGCGCCAGCAGCTTGGGGCTAGCGGGGCCTAATCGGGATGAGCAGTTCTTC. Residues: CASSLGLAGPNRDEQFF.

This clonotype was counted many times. This sequence joins TRBV20-1 and TRBJ2-3, with D hard to call. The V end lost 7 bases, the J end lost 0 bases, and 8 bases lay between the germline ends. CDR1 DFQATT and CDR2 SNEGSKA come from the germline V gene (reference sequence). The CDR3 has 12 amino acids. The CDR3 protein is CSVAGSTDTQYF. CDR3 DNA sequence: TGCAGTGTGGCAGGAAGCACAGATACGCAGTATTTT.

To note about this clonotype: A much larger clone is a single base away; this may be a read error. The chain recombines TRBV20-1 with TRBJ2-5, with 7 bases lining up with TRBD2. The CDR3 spans 15 residues. Per the germline V gene, CDR1 is DFQATT and CDR2 is SNEGSKA (reference sequence). The CDR3 sequence is CSARDPVGGKETQNF. The CDR3 bases are TGCAGTGCTAGAGACCCGGTCGGGGGGAAAGAGACCCAGAACTTC.

This clonotype was counted at least ten times. This sequence joins TRBV2 and TRBJ2-5; 11 nucleotides line up with TRBD1. With 6 bases clipped from V and 5 bases from J, the junction kept 2 bases outside the gene matches. Germline values: CDR1 SNHLY, CDR2 FYNNEI. This CDR3 has 13 amino acids. CDR3 nucleotides: TGTGCCAGCAGCGGGACAGGGGGGGAGACCCAGTACTTC. Encoded protein: CASSGTGGETQYF.

This clonotype was observed a few times. This sequence joins TRBV2 and TRBJ2-3; TRBD2 aligns across 14 bases. The V segment lost 6 bases and the J segment 1 base; nucleotides outside the gene matches: 12. The CDR3 has 19 residues. CDR1 is SNHLY and CDR2 is FYNNEI in the germline V gene. The CDR3 nucleotides read TGTGCCAGCAGAGAAAGACTAGCGGGGGGGACATCTGGCACAGATACGCAGTATTTT. This gives the protein CASRERLAGGTSGTDTQYF.

This clonotype appeared many times. The rearrangement uses TRBV5-5 and TRBJ1-1; D perhaps matches TRBD1 (5 bases). The CDR3 has 14 residues. V lost 4 bases to trimming and J lost 0 bases, with 10 bases between them. CDR1 and CDR2 from the germline V gene are SGHKS and YYEKEE (reference sequence). The DNA for the CDR3 is TGTGCCAGCAGCCGGGGACTGTTGAACACTGAAGCTTTCTTT. Translation gives CASSRGLLNTEAFF.

By share of the sample, this clonotype is medium-sized. The chain joins TRBV24-1 to TRBJ2-2; D gene uncertain. Trimming took 3 bases from V and 4 from J, leaving 11 bases between them. CDR1 KGHDR and CDR2 SFDVKD come from the germline V gene. This CDR3 has 15 residues. CDR3 bases: TGTGCCACCAGTGATAGGACCGAACCCACCGGGGAGCTGTTTTTT. It is translated as CATSDRTEPTGELFF.

This clonotype came up many times. The chain links TRBV7-2 to TRBJ2-3; TRBD2 agrees at 8 bases. Trimming at V came to 3 bases and at J to 4 bases, leaving 12 bases not matched to a gene. This CDR3 region has 17 residues. CDR1 SGHTA and CDR2 FQGNSA come from the germline V gene. The CDR3 coding sequence is TGTGCCAGCAGCTTCCTCTCCAGCGGGGGAAGGTCAGATACGCAGTATTTT. This codes for CASSFLSSGGRSDTQYF.

The V gene is TRBV18, the J gene TRBJ2-7; 9 positions match TRBD1. V lost 4 bases to trimming and J lost 5 bases; unmatched junction nucleotides: 3. The CDR3 covers 13 residues. CDR1 and CDR2 from the germline V gene are KGHSH and LQKENI. The CDR3 loop is CASSRDREDEQYF. In DNA, the CDR3 is TGTGCCAGCTCACGGGACAGGGAGGACGAGCAGTACTTC.

The rearrangement uses TRBV3-1 and TRBJ2-7; possible D gene TRBD2, 6 bases. CDR1 and CDR2 from the germline V gene are LGHDT and YNNKEL (reference sequence). The CDR3 totals 13 residues. With 6 bases removed from V and 1 base from J, the gap between germline ends came to 10 bases. CDR3 DNA sequence: TGTGCCAGCAGGGGACTCGAATCCTACGAGCAGTACTTC. It yields the protein CASRGLESYEQYF.

The V gene is TRBV5-1, the J gene TRBJ1-2; no definite D call. Germline loops: CDR1 SGHRS, CDR2 YFSETQ. Trimming shortened V by 0 bases and J by 7 bases, and 16 bases separated the two germline ends. CDR3 length: 15 amino acids. In DNA, the CDR3 is TGCGCCAGCAGCTTGGAAGTAGGTGACCCTAGTGGCTACACCTTC. It specifies CASSLEVGDPSGYTF.

This clonotype was observed at least ten times. This chain uses TRBV6-6 with TRBJ2-5; D is unresolved. The CDR3 sequence is 13 residues long. Germline V gives CDR1 MNHNY, CDR2 SVGAGI (reference sequence). The V end was cut by 5 bases, the J end by 1 base, with 8 bases between. CDR3 bases: TGTGCCAGCAGTACCGTCCTCCAAGAGACCCAGTACTTC. Its protein is CASSTVLQETQYF.

This clonotype was counted many times. The chain has TRBV20-1 and TRBJ1-6, with TRBD1 identical over 9 bases. The J segment lost 1 base and the V segment lost 3 bases, leaving 7 bases of the junction unmatched. The germline gives CDR1 DFQATT, CDR2 SNEGSKA (reference sequence). This CDR3 is 17 amino acids long. DNA of the CDR3: TGCAGTGCTAGGCAACAGGGGGCTGGGTCCTATAATTCACCCCTCCACTTT. It encodes CSARQQGAGSYNSPLHF.

This clonotype was seen at least ten times. CDR3 region: CAQATAGGNEQFF. CDR3 nucleotides: TGTGCCCAAGCGACAGCGGGGGGGAATGAGCAGTTCTTC. The chain combines TRBV10-3 with TRBJ2-1, with 10 bases matching TRBD2. The CDR3 length is 13 residues. Germline CDR1 ENHRY, CDR2 SYGVKD. V was clipped by 11 bases and J by 7 bases; unmatched bases: 8.

This clonotype was observed many times. J is TRBJ2-3 and V is TRBV6-4; D call uncertain. This CDR3 has 15 amino acids. Between the trimmed V and J ends, which lost 6 bases and 4 bases, there was a span of 17 bases. Germline V gene sequence: CDR1 MRHNA, CDR2 SNTAGT. CDR3 loop: CASSEGGEAADTQYF. CDR3 coding DNA: TGTGCCAGCAGCGAAGGTGGTGAGGCGGCAGATACGCAGTATTTT.